The 5 T cell receptor beta chains listed next were all sequenced from one sample in a study of T cells in Graves' hyperthyroidism and ophthalmopathy (dated by TCRdb to about 2019). Receptor amplification or capture employed multiplex PCR. This sample was sequenced with an Illumina HiSeq 2000. The TCR beta CDR3 regions were amplified from RNA transcripts. A first-round RT-PCR of the TCR CDR3 used the HTBI primer set with the Qiagen OneStep RT-PCR kit. Through fastp at Q25 and MiXCR, TCRdb rebuilt clones from the public reads, retaining in-frame beta chains. Identical CDR3 protein sequences are pooled into one entry, listed with their most common genes and DNA. In all, the sample holds nearly 750,000 distinct CDR3 sequences, and under 45% of those were seen once. More than 25% of the sample rests with the top ten. The specimen sequenced was blood. These TCRs come from a woman between 35 and 50 years old with Graves' hyperthyroidism.

This chain joins TRBV12-3 or TRBV12-4 and TRBJ1-1, with a tentative D call TRBD1 (5 bases). This CDR3 has 13 amino acids. The germline V and J ends were trimmed by 5 bases and 5 bases, with 12 bases remaining between them. The CDR3 nucleotides are TGTGCCAGCAGTCTCCGGGACGATACTGAAGCTTTCTTT. As protein: CASSLRDDTEAFF.

This clonotype occurred many times. The chain uses TRBV2 and TRBJ1-5; TRBD1 might be the D (5 bases). The CDR3 sequence is 13 residues long. Germline CDR1 SNHLY, CDR2 FYNNEI. Trimming removed 7 bases from V and 0 bases from J, with 7 bases in between. CDR3 residues: CASIRDSNQPQHF. DNA for the CDR3: TGTGCCAGCATCAGGGATAGCAATCAGCCCCAGCATTTT.

This clonotype came up many times. The chain combines TRBV7-2 with TRBJ2-5, with 10 bases matching TRBD2. CDR3 length: 14 amino acids. Trimming cost V 4 bases and J 5 bases; bases outside gene matches: 4. The germline V gene encodes CDR1 SGHTA and CDR2 FQGNSA. CDR3 coding DNA: TGTGCCAGCAGCTCCCAAGCGGGAGGGGAGACCCAGTACTTC. Its protein is CASSSQAGGETQYF.

The chain employs TRBV19 and TRBJ1-5, with unresolved D. V was trimmed by 9 bases and J by 4 bases, leaving 22 bases between them. Germline V lookup: CDR1 LNHDA, CDR2 SQIVND (reference sequence). The CDR3 is 16 amino acids. CDR3 in amino acids: CASLSRGGPDNQPQHF. For the CDR3, the DNA is TGTGCCAGCCTCTCTCGGGGAGGACCCGATAATCAGCCCCAGCATTTT.

Only one count was recorded for this clonotype. The chain joins TRBV2 to TRBJ1-4; D ambiguous. The V end lost 5 bases, the J end lost 8 bases, and 18 bases lay between the germline ends. CDR3 length: 15 residues. Germline lookup yields CDR1 SNHLY and CDR2 FYNNEI. The CDR3 DNA is TGTGCCAGCAGTTTATCGTTGGGGTTAAGAGAAAAACTGTTTTTT. Its protein is CASSLSLGLREKLFF.